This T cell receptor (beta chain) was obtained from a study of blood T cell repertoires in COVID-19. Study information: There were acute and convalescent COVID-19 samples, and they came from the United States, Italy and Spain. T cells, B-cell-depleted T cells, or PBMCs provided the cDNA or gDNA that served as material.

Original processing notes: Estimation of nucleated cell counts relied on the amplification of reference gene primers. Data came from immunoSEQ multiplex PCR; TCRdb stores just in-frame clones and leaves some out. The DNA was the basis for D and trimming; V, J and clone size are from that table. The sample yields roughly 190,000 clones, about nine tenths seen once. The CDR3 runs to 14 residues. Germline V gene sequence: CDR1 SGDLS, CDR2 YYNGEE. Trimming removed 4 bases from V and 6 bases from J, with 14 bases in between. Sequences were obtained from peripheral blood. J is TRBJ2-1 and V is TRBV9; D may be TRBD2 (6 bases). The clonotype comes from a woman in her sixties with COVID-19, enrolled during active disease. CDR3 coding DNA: TGTGCCAGCAGCCCGATACTAGCCTCCAATGAGCAGTTCTTC. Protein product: CASSPILASNEQFF.